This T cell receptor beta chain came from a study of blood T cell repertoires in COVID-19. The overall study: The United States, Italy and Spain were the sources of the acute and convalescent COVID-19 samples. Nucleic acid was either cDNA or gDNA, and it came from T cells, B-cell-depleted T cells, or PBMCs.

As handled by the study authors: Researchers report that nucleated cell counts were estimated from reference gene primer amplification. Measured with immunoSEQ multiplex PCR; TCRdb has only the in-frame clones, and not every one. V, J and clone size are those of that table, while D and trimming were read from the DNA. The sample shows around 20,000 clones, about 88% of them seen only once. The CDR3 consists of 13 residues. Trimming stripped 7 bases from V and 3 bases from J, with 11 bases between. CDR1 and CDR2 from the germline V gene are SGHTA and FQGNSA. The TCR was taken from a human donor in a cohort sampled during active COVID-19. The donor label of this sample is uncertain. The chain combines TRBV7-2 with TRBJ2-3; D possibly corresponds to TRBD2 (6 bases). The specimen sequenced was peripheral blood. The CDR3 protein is CASTSTSTDTQYF. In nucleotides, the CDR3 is TGTGCCAGCACCTCGACTAGTACAGATACGCAGTATTTT.